This TCR beta chain comes out of a study of control samples from healthy donors and cancer patients. Clones were read by immunoSEQ multiplex PCR, and TCRdb kept only the in-frame ones, dropping some. The sample has about 75,000 clones; 94% are singletons. V was cut by 1 base and J by 5 bases, with 6 bases left in between. Germline-derived CDR1 and CDR2 are SGHAT and FQNNGV. The CDR3 is 12 amino acids. The V and J genes are TRBV11-2 and TRBJ2-7; D gene unclear. The TCR originated in a woman in her 40s in good health. Sequenced: blood. The CDR3 region is CASSLGRDEQYF. Written as DNA, the CDR3 is TGTGCCAGCAGCTTAGGAAGGGACGAGCAGTACTTC.